One sample yielded the 10 T cell receptor beta chains listed below, sequenced in a study of CD8+CD57+ T cells in acquired aplastic anemia. TCR beta VDJ and CDR3 profiling used genomic DNA as template. TCRdb analysed the reads with MiXCR anew, one entry per CDR3 protein. The sample includes about 80,000 distinct CDR3 sequences, under 50% of them seen just once. The sequenced material came from sorted CD4+, CD8+, or CD8+CD57+ T cells (not recorded which) from PBMCs. The receptors here all came from a human donor in good health, serving as a control.

This clonotype was detected many times. The CDR3 carries no conserved terminal phenylalanine or tryptophan, so it likely arises from a read error. The limits of the CDR3 on the DNA are not certain, so only TCRdb's listed CDR3 is given. The rearrangement links TRBV6-1 to TRBJ2-7; TRBD1, as called in the table, went unchecked against the DNA. The germline V gene encodes CDR1 MNHNS and CDR2 SASEGT. The CDR3 is 10 residues long, ends included. The CDR3 sequence: CASSSPRDDS.

This sequence joins TRBV7-2 and TRBJ2-1; D is unresolved. Looked up from germline, CDR1 is SGHTA and CDR2 is FQGNSA. This CDR3 is built from 16 residues. Between the trimmed V and J ends, which lost 5 bases and 5 bases, there was a span of 19 bases. The CDR3 spells CASSPGPWLANNEQFF. The CDR3, as DNA: TGTGCCAGCAGCCCCGGCCCGTGGTTGGCCAACAATGAGCAGTTCTTC.

This clonotype was recorded at least ten times. V is TRBV15 and J is TRBJ2-1; maybe TRBD1 (6 bases). Germline V CDR1 and CDR2: LNHNV, YYDKDF (reference sequence). V lost 1 base and J lost 1, with 8 bases in between. The CDR3 is 15 amino acids. CDR3 in DNA: TGTGCCACCAGCAGAGGAAGGGGGTCCTACAATGAGCAGTTCTTC. Protein sequence: CATSRGRGSYNEQFF.

The CDR3 region has the DNA TGTGCCATCAGTCGGGAGGGCCAAGAGACCCAGTACTTC. Protein sequence: CAISREGQETQYF. The genes are TRBV10-3 and TRBJ2-5; 8 positions agree with TRBD2. With 5 bases clipped from V and 1 base from J, the junction kept 0 bases outside the gene matches. Germline loops: CDR1 ENHRY, CDR2 SYGVKD. The CDR3 has 13 residues.

This clonotype appeared a few times. The chain combines TRBV6-5 with TRBJ2-2; D gene ambiguous. Germline V gene data show CDR1 as MNHEY and CDR2 as SVGAGI. The CDR3 sequence is 12 residues long. The V end lost 1 base, the J end lost 7 bases, and 4 bases lay between the germline ends. CDR3 bases: TGTGCCAGCAGTTACTGGGGCGGGGAGCTGTTTTTT. Its protein is CASSYWGGELFF.

The chain is built from TRBV12-3 or TRBV12-4 and TRBJ1-2; D is undetermined. The V and J ends lost 4 bases and 3 bases respectively, with 12 bases between them. The CDR3 sequence is 14 residues long. This CDR3 reads CASSSRRTHYGYTF. As DNA, the CDR3 is TGTGCCAGCAGTTCCAGGAGAACCCACTATGGCTACACCTTC.

This clonotype was seen ten or more times. This chain joins TRBV7-9 and TRBJ1-2, with D perhaps TRBD1 (6 bases). This CDR3 spans 18 amino acids. V was cut by 5 bases and J by 5 bases, with 27 bases left in between. Germline V gene lookup returns CDR1 SEHNR and CDR2 FQNEAQ (reference sequence). Here the CDR3 reads CASSTDGVQGLTRYGYTF. The CDR3 DNA reads as TGTGCCAGCAGCACCGATGGAGTTCAGGGGCTAACCCGGTATGGCTACACCTTC.

The chain is built from TRBV10-1 and TRBJ2-7; 10 bases map to TRBD2. The CDR3 spans 15 residues. The trim removed 5 bases at V and 2 bases at J, leaving 6 bases unmatched. Germline V gene lookup returns CDR1 WNHNN and CDR2 SYGVQD (reference sequence). CDR3 nucleotide sequence: TGCGCCAGCAGTCCGACAACTAGCGGGACCTACGAGCAGTACTTC. This translates into CASSPTTSGTYEQYF.

The CDR3 coding sequence is TGCAGTGCTCGAGGGACTAGCGGGACCTACGAGCAGTACTTC. Its protein product is CSARGTSGTYEQYF. The V call is TRBV20-1, the J call TRBJ2-7; TRBD2 matches at 13 bases. CDR3 length equals 14 residues. V was pared by 5 bases and J by 2 bases, with 3 bases of the junction left unmatched. From germline, CDR1 is DFQATT and CDR2 SNEGSKA (reference sequence).

Points on this clonotype: This may arise from a read error, as a much more abundant clone is one base away. This CDR3 is missing its conserved last phenylalanine or tryptophan, likely due to a read error. The J gene is TRBJ2-1, the V gene TRBV15, with a tentative D call TRBD2 (6 bases). Germline loops: CDR1 LNHNV, CDR2 YYDKDF (reference sequence). Trimming removed 1 base from V and 1 base from J, with 8 bases in between. The CDR3 length is 15 residues. The CDR3 loop reads CATSRGAGSYNEQFL. As DNA, the CDR3 is TGTGCCACCAGCAGAGGTGCGGGATCCTACAATGAGCAGTTCCTC.